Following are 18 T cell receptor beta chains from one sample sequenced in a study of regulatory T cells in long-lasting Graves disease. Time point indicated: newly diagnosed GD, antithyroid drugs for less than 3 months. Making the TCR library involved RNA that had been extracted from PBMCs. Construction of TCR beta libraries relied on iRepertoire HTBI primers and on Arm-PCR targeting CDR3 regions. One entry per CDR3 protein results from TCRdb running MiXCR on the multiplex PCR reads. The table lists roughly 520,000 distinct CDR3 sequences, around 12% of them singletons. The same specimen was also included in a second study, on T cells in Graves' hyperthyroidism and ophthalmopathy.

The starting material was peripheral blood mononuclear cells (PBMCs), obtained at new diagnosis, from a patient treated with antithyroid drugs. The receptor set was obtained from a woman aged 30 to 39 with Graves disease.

The CDR3 coding sequence is TGTGCCAGCAGACTCCTCGGACAGAGTCAACAAGAGACCCAGTACTTC. This encodes CASRLLGQSQQETQYF. The chain combines TRBV6-1 with TRBJ2-5, with a possible D match to TRBD1 (6 bases). The V and J ends lost 6 bases and 2 bases respectively, with 19 bases between them. In germline, CDR1 is MNHNS, CDR2 SASEGT. The CDR3 is 16 amino acids.

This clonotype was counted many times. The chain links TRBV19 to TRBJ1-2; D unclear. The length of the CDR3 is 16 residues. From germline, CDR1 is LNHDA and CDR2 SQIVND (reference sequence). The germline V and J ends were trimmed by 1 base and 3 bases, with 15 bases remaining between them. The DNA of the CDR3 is TGTGCCAGTAGTATAGGTGTGGCCAGGCGGGACTATGGCTACACCTTC. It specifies CASSIGVARRDYGYTF.

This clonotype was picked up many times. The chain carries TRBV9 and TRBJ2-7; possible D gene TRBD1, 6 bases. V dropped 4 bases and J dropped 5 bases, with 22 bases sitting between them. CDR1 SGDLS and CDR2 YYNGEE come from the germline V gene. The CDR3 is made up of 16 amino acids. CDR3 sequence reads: CASSSDSGAPLHEQYF. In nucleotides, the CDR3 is TGTGCCAGCAGCTCCGACTCAGGGGCACCGCTTCACGAGCAGTACTTC.

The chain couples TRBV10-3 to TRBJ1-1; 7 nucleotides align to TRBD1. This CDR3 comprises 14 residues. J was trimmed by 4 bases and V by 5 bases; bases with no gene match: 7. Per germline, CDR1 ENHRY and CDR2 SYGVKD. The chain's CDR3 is CAISRQGSGTEAFF. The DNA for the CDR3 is TGTGCCATCAGTAGACAGGGCTCTGGCACTGAAGCTTTCTTT.

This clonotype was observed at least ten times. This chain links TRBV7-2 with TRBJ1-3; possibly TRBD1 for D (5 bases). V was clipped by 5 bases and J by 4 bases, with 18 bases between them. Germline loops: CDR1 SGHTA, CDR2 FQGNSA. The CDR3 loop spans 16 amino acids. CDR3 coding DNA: TGTGCCAGCAGCCGGACCTTTTCGGGGCCCGGAAACACCATATATTTT. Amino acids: CASSRTFSGPGNTIYF.

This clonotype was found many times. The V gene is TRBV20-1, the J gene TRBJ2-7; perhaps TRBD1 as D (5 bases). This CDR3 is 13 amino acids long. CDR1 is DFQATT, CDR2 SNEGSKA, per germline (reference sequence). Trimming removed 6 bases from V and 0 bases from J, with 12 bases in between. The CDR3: CSAPTAFSYEQYF. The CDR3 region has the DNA TGCAGTGCCCCGACAGCCTTCTCCTACGAGCAGTACTTC.

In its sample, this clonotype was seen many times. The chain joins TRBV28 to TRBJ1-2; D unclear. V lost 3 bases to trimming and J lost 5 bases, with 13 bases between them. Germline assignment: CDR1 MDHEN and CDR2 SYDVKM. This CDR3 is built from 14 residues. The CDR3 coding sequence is TGTGCCAGCAGTTTGAGGGTCCTCGGGTATGGCTACACCTTC. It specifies CASSLRVLGYGYTF.

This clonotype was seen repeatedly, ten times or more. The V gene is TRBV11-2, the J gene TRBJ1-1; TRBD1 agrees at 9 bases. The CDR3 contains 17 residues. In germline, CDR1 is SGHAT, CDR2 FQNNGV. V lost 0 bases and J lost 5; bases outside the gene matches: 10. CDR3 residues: CASSLDILGQGGTEAFF. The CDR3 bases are TGTGCCAGCAGCTTAGATATTCTGGGACAGGGCGGGACTGAAGCTTTCTTT.

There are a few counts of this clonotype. CDR3 region: CASKGVNEQFF. The CDR3 DNA sequence: TGTGCCAGTAAGGGTGTGAATGAGCAGTTCTTC. The chain employs TRBV19 and TRBJ2-1, with D hard to call. Germline CDR1 reads LNHDA; CDR2 reads SQIVND (reference sequence). The CDR3 extends over 11 amino acids. Trimming pared 7 bases from V and 7 bases from J, leaving 8 bases between. Together with reference TRBV19 and TRBJ2-1, the CDR3 gives the full variable domain: DGGITQSPKYLFRKEGQNVTLSCEQNLNHDAMYWYRQDPGQGLRLIYYSQIVNDFQKGDIAEGYSVSREKKESFPLTVTSAQKNPTAFYLCASKGVNEQFFGPGTRLTVL.

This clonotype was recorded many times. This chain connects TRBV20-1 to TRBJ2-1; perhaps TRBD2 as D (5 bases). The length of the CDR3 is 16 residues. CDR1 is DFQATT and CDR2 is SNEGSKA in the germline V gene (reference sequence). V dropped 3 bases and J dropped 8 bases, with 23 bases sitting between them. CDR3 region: CSASLDSSIPGDEQFF. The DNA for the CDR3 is TGCAGTGCTAGCCTGGACTCCTCTATCCCTGGGGATGAGCAGTTCTTC.

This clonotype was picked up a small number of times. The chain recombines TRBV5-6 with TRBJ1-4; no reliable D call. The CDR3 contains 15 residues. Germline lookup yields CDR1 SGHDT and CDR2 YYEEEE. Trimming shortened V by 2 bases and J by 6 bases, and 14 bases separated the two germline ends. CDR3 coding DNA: TGTGCCAGCAGCTTCCTCGGGGTTTATGATGAAAAACTGTTTTTT. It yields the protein CASSFLGVYDEKLFF.

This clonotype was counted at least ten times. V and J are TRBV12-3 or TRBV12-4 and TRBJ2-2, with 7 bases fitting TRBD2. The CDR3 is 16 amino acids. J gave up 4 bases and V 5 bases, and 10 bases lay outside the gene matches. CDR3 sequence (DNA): TGTGCCAGCAGTAACCTAGCGGCCGGGGGCACCGGGGAGCTGTTTTTT. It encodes CASSNLAAGGTGELFF.

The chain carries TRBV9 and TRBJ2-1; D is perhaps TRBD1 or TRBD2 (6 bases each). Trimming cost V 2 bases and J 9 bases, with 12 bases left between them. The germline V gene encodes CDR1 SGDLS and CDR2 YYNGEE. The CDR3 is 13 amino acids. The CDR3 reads CASSVTGASEQFF. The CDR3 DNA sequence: TGTGCCAGCAGCGTGACGGGGGCCAGTGAGCAGTTCTTC. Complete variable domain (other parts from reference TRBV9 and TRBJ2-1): DSGVTQTPKHLITATGQRVTLRCSPRSGDLSVYWYQQSLDQGLQFLIQYYNGEERAKGNILERFSAQQFPDLHSELNLSSLELGDSALYFCASSVTGASEQFFGPGTRLTVL.

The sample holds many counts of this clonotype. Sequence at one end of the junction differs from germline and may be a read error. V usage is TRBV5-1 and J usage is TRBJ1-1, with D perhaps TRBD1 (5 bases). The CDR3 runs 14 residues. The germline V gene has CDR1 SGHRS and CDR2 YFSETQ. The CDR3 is CASSLQGVNTEAFF. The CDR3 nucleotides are TGTGCCAGCAGTTTACAAGGGGTGAACACTGAAGCTTTCTTT.

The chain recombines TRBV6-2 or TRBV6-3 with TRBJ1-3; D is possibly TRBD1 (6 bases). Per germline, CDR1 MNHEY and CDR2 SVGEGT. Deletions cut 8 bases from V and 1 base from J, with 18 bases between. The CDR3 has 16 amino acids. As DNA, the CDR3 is TGTGCCAGCCCCCACACGACAGGCCTGTCTGGAAACACCATATATTTT. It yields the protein CASPHTTGLSGNTIYF.

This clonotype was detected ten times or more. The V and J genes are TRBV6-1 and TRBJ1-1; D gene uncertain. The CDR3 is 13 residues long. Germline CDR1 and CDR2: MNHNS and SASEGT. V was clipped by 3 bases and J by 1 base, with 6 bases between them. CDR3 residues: CASSERENTEAFF. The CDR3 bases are TGTGCCAGCAGTGAGAGGGAGAACACTGAAGCTTTCTTT.

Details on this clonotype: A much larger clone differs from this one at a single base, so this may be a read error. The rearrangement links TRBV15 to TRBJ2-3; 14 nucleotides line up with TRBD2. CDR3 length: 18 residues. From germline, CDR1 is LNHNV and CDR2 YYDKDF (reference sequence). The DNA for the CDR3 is TGTGTCACCAGCAGAGGAGGACTAGCGGGAGGAACCAGGGATACGCAGTATTTT. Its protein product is CVTSRGGLAGGTRDTQYF.

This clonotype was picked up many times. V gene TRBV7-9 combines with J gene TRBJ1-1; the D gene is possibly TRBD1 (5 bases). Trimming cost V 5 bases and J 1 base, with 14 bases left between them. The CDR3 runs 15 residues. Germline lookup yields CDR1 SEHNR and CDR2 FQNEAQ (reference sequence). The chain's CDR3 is CASSEVGRGNTEAFF. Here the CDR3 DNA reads TGTGCCAGCAGCGAAGTGGGGCGAGGGAACACTGAAGCTTTCTTT.